This record covers a single TCR beta chain. It has no known antigen specificity. A much larger clone is a single base away; this may be a read error. Looking up the germline V gene (reference sequence) yields CDR1 SGHNT and CDR2 YYREEE. The CDR3 spans 14 residues, from the cysteine through the phenylalanine. This entry keeps only the CDR3 DNA: 42 bases, framed from base 1. The sample comes from a study of tumor and adjacent non-tumor tissue in lung cancer (dated by TCRdb to 2017 to 2018). For the wider study: By cancer type, the cohort comprised eleven to twelve adenocarcinoma patients, 2 squamous cell carcinoma patients and 1 small cell lung cancer patient. Using bulk TCRbeta repertoires from roughly 14 lung cancer patients, the study set lung tumor tissue side by side with matched distant non-tumor lung tissue. The roughly 15 enrolled patients, of whom about 10 were men and 5 were women, were aged about 31 to 85 years and were diagnosed with TNM stage I to III disease. Sequencing produced around 130,000,000 productive TCRbeta reads in total, an average of about 4.17 million reads per sample. TCRbeta CDR3 sequencing was performed on 25 to 35 paired specimens, with one tumor sample and one normal lung sample collected per patient.

Library method: multiplex PCR. Sequencer: Illumina HiSeq 2500. TCRbeta libraries were built by three rounds of nested PCR using primers (Table S4), following protocols modified from ARM-PCR. Before sequencing, PCR products in the 200-500 bp range were cut out of the gel and cleaned up using the QIAquick gel extraction kit. Processing in the source paper ran as follows. Reads were cleaned using Trimmomatic, were merged into complete CDR3 sequences using FLASH, and were assigned to V(D)J germline segments using MiTCR. Clonal diversity was computed as the inverse Simpson's index with VDJtools. In-frame sequences without a premature stop codon were defined as productive reads. TCRdb itself trimmed the public reads at Q25 with fastp, ran MiXCR and retained productive beta chains. Entries are consolidated by CDR3 protein sequence, retaining the most common genes and DNA. TCRdb's processing, not the authors' own work, is the source of the V and J calls. The sample table holds around 57,000 distinct CDR3 sequences, of which roughly two thirds were seen once. The top ten clones comprise 32% of the sample.

Study-wide findings and limitations: Neither the sequencing platform nor unique molecular identifiers are mentioned in the methods. Peripheral blood was not sequenced, so blood TCRbeta repertoires in these lung cancer patients were not examined. Tumor tissue showed significantly higher TCR diversity (inverse Simpson) than normal lung tissue, at about 410 vs 180 (P = 0.0075, Mann-Whitney U test). The cohort had only around 15 patients, and the authors noted that larger samples and more detailed clinical data are needed. The top 100 clones made up a significantly larger cumulative share of the repertoire in normal lung than in tumor tissue. TCR diversity was significantly higher in younger patients, and greater tumor TCR diversity was associated with shorter overall survival and shorter disease-free survival.

RNA was isolated from bulk unsorted tissue, and RNA quality was assessed with a NanoDrop ND-1000 and an Agilent 2100. Distant non-tumor tissue taken more than 3 cm from the tumor edge was used as the normal lung sample. Newly diagnosed lung cancer patients without prior chemotherapy who had been admitted for thoracic surgery in China between August and November 2014 were enrolled as donors. Patients who had received previous radiotherapy or chemotherapy, or who had another concurrent cancer, were excluded from the study. Surgical tissue pieces of about 1-2.1 cm3 were preserved in RNAlater solution and were kept at -80 degrees C until use.

Sequencing input: distant non-tumor lung tissue. The sequence derives from a man between 65 and 85 years old with non-small cell lung cancer. The rearranged chain carries TRBV5-4 and TRBJ2-7; the best D guess is TRBD1, with 6 bases matching. The CDR3 amino acid sequence is: CASGFWDKAYEQYF. In nucleotides, the sequence is TGTGCCAGCGGCTTTTGGGACAAAGCCTACGAGCAGTACTTC. This CDR3, with the reference TRBV5-4 and TRBJ2-7 proteins standing in past its ends, gives the full variable domain ETGVTQSPTHLIKTRGQQVTLRCSSQSGHNTVSWYQQALGQGPQFIFQYYREEENGRGNFPPRFSGLQFPNYSSELNVNALELDDSALYLCASGFWDKAYEQYFGPGTRLTVT.